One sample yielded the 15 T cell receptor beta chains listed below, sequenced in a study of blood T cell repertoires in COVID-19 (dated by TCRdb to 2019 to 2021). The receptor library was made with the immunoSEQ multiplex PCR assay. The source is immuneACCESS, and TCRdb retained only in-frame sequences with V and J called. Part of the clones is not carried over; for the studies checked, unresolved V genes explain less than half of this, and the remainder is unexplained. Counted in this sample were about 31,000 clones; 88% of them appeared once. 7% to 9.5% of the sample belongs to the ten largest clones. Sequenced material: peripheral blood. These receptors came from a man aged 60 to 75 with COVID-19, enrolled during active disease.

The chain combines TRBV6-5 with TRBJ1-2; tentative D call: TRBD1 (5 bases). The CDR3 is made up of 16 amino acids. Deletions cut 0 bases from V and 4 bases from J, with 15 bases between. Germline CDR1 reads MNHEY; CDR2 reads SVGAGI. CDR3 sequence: CASSYSGRVSAYGYTF. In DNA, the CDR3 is TGTGCCAGCAGTTACTCGGGCAGGGTGAGCGCCTATGGCTACACCTTC.

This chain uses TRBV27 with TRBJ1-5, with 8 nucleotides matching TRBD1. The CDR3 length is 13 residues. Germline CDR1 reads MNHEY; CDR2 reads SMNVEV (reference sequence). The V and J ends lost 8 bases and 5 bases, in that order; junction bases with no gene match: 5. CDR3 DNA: TGTGCCAGCGGGACAGGCGCCGATCAGCCCCAGCATTTT. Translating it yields CASGTGADQPQHF.

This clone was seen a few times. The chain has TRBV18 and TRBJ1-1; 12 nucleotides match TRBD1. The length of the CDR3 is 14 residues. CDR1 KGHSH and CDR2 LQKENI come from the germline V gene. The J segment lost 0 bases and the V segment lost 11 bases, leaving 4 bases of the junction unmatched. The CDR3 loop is CASGDRGLNTEAFF. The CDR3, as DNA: TGTGCCTCCGGGGACAGGGGGCTGAACACTGAAGCTTTCTTT.

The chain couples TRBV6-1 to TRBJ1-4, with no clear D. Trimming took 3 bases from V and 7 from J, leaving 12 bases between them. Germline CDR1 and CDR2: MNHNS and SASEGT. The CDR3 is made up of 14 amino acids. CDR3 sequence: CASSDALRGEKLFF. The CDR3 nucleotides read TGTGCCAGCAGTGATGCCTTGCGGGGTGAAAAACTGTTTTTT.

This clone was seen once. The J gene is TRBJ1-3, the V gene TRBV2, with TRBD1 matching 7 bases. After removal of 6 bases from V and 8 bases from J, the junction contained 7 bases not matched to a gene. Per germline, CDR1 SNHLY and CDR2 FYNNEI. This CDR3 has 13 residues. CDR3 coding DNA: TGTGCCAGCAGCAGACAGGGATTATACACCATATATTTT. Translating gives CASSRQGLYTIYF. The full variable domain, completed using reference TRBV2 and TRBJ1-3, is EPEVTQTPSHQVTQMGQEVILRCVPISNHLYFYWYRQILGQKVEFLVSFYNNEISEKSEIFDDQFSVERPDGSNFTLKIRSTKLEDSAMYFCASSRQGLYTIYFGEGSWLTVV.

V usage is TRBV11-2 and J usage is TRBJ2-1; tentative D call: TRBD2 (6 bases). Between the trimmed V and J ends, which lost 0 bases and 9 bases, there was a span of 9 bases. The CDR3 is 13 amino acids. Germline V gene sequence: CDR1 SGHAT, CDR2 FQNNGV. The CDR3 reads CASSLESSGEQFF. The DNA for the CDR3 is TGTGCCAGCAGCTTAGAAAGTAGCGGTGAGCAGTTCTTC.

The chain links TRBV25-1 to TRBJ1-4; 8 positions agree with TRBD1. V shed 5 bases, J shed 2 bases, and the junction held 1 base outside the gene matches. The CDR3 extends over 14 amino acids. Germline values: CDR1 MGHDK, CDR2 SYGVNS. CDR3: CASSWTGTNEKLFF. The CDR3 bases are TGTGCCAGCAGTTGGACAGGGACTAATGAAAAACTGTTTTTT.

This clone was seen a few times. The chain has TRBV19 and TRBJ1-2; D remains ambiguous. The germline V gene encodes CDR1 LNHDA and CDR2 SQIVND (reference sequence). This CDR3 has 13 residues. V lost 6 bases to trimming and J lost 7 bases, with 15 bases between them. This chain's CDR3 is CASRGSTVVGYTF. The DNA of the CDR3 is TGTGCCAGTAGGGGCAGTACCGTCGTTGGCTACACCTTC.

The CDR3 DNA reads TGTGCCAGCAGTGAGGAGGGGAGGGGATCCACTGAAGCTTTCTTT. Residues: CASSEEGRGSTEAFF. The chain carries TRBV2 and TRBJ1-1, with a tentative D call TRBD1 (5 bases). V lost 3 bases and J lost 4, with 15 bases in between. CDR3 length: 15 amino acids. The germline CDR1 and CDR2 sequences are SNHLY and FYNNEI.

This CDR3 is CASSWDRGPGEQYF. CDR3 DNA sequence: TGTGCCAGCAGCTGGGACAGGGGGCCGGGCGAGCAGTACTTC. V is TRBV7-9 and J is TRBJ2-7, with 12 bases lining up with TRBD1. V gave up 4 bases and J gave up 6 bases; unmatched junction bases: 4. This CDR3 comprises 14 residues. CDR1 is SEHNR, CDR2 FQNEAQ, per germline (reference sequence).

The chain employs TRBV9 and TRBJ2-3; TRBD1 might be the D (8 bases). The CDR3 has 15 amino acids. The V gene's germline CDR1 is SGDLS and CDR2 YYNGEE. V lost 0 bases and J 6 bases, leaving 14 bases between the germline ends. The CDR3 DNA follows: TGTGCCAGCAGCGTAGAACAGGGGGGGGCCGATACGCAGTATTTT. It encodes CASSVEQGGADTQYF. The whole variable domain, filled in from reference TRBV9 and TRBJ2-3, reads DSGVTQTPKHLITATGQRVTLRCSPRSGDLSVYWYQQSLDQGLQFLIQYYNGEERAKGNILERFSAQQFPDLHSELNLSSLELGDSALYFCASSVEQGGADTQYFGPGTRLTVL.

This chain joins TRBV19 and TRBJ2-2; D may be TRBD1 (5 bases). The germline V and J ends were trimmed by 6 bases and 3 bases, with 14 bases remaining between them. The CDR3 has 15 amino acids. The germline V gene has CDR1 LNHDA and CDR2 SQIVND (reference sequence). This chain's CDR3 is CASREGARYTGELFF. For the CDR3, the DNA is TGTGCCAGTAGGGAAGGGGCGCGTTACACCGGGGAGCTGTTTTTT.

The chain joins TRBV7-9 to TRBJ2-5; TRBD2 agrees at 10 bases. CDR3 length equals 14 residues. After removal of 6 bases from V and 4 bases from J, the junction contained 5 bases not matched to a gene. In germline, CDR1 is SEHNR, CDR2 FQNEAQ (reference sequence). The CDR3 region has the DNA TGTGCCAGCAGTGTACTAGCGGGACGAGAGACCCAGTACTTC. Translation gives CASSVLAGRETQYF.

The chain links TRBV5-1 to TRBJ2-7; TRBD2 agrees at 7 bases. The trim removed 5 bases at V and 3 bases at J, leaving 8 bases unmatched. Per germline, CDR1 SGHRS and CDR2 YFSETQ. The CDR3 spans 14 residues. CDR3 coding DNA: TGCGCCAGCAGACCCCGGGAGGAAAGCTACGAGCAGTACTTC. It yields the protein CASRPREESYEQYF.

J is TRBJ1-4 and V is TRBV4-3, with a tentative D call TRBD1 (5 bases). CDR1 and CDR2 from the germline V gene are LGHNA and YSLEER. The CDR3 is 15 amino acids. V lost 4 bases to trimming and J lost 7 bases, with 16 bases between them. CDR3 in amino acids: CASSPRPTASEKLFF. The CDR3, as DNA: TGCGCCAGCAGCCCCAGGCCGACAGCCAGTGAAAAACTGTTTTTT.